This T cell receptor beta chain was captured in a study of vaccination effects on CD4 cells after COVID-19. The authors isolated CD4+ T cells after about eleven days of culture. People in the vaccine group had not been infected with SARS-CoV-2 before, and their nucleocapsid antibodies were negative. Overall study findings and caveats: Infection- and vaccine-induced clones contracted markedly late after vaccination. Researchers reported few convalescent patients and no early post-infection timepoints in the study.

With 3 bases removed from V and 2 bases from J, the gap between germline ends came to 18 bases. CDR3 length equals 17 residues. Germline loops: CDR1 SGHDT, CDR2 YYEEEE. About this clone: What it binds is not known.

Generated by immunoSEQ multiplex PCR, the TCRdb table keeps only in-frame clones and is missing some. The table records about 53,000 clones, 60% to 85% of them present only once. The V gene is TRBV5-6, the J gene TRBJ2-1; tentative D call: TRBD2 (6 bases). The clonotype originates from a human donor who received a COVID-19 vaccine. This specimen consisted of CD4+ T cells from PBMCs cultured without peptide, obtained before COVID-19 vaccination. DNA of the CDR3: TGTGCCAGCAGCTCACGACAGCGGGCTTCCACCTACAATGAGCAGTTCTTC. The encoded protein is CASSSRQRASTYNEQFF.